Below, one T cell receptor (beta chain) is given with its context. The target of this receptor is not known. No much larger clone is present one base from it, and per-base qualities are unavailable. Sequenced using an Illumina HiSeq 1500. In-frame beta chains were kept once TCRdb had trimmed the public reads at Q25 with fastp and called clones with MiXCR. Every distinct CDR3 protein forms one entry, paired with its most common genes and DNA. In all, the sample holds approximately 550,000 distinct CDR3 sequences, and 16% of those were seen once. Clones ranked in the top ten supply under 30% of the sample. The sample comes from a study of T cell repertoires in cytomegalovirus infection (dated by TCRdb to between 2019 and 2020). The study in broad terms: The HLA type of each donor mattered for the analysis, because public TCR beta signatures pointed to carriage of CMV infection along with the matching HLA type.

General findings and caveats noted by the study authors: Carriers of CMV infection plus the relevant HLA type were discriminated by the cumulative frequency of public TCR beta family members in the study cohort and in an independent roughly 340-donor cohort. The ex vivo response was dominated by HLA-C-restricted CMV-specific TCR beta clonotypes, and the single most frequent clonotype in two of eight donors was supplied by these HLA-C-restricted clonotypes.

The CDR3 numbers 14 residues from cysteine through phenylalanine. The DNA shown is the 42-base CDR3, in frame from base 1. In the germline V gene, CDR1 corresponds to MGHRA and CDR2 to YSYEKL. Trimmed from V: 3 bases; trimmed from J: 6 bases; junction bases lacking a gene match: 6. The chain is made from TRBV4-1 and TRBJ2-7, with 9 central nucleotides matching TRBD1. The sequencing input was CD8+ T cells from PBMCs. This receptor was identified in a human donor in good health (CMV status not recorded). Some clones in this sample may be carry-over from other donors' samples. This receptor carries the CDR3 CASSHTGGPSEQYF. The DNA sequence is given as TGCGCCAGCAGCCATACAGGGGGCCCGAGCGAGCAGTACTTC.